The 16 T cell receptor beta chains listed next were all sequenced from one sample in a study of tumor-infiltrating lymphocytes in primary liver carcinoma. Making TCR beta cDNA involved 400 to 600 ng total RNA and a constant-region primer. It was through three nested multiplex PCR rounds of slightly modified ARM-PCR that TCR beta libraries arose. It was with TRBV1-TRBV30 forward primers and a C-beta reverse primer that the first two PCR rounds were run, at around 11 cycles each. TCRdb redid the calling of the multiplex PCR reads with MiXCR, one entry per CDR3 protein. The sample contains tens of thousands of distinct CDR3 sequences, 75% to 80% of which appear only once. Unsorted bulk tissue, about 20-32 mg of it, served as the source for co-extraction of RNA and DNA. Material for sequencing was liver tumor tissue from sampling region 3. Subset denoted: tumor region T3, left-lateral pole. Source of these receptors: a man aged 40-55 years with primary liver carcinoma and hepatitis B virus infection.

On this clonotype: A junction end diverges from the germline sequence, so it may reflect a read error. This chain joins TRBV4-1 and TRBJ2-1; 11 positions match TRBD1. The length of the CDR3 is 15 residues. Germline CDR1 MGHRA, CDR2 YSYEKL. CDR3 amino acids: CASSLGQGAVDELLF. As DNA, the CDR3 is TGCGCCAGCAGCCTAGGACAGGGGGCGGTCGATGAGCTGTTATTC.

A remark on this clonotype: The germline gene is not matched at one end of the junction; a read error may be the cause. CDR3 protein: CASSLIGSGSSYDQHF. The CDR3 DNA is TGTGCCAGCAGTTTAATAGGCTCCGGTAGTTCCTACGATCAGCACTTC. The chain couples TRBV12-3 or TRBV12-4 to TRBJ2-7; D call uncertain. This CDR3 is 16 amino acids long.

Details on this clonotype: The junction shows a germline mismatch at one end, possibly a read error. This rearrangement joins TRBV18 to TRBJ2-7; D call uncertain. Per the germline V gene, CDR1 is KGHSH and CDR2 is LQKENI. CDR3 size: 14 residues. This CDR3 reads CASSSPRLSYEQYF. The CDR3 DNA is TGTGCCAGCTCATCACCGCGCCTCTCCTACGAGCAGTACTTC.

To note about this clonotype: The CDR3 carries no conserved terminal phenylalanine or tryptophan, so it likely arises from a read error. The V call is TRBV4-1, the J call TRBJ1-2, with D maybe TRBD1 (5 bases). The CDR3 loop spans 14 amino acids. Germline V gene data show CDR1 as MGHRA and CDR2 as YSYEKL. CDR3 amino acids: CASNQGDRNYDYTI. Here the CDR3 DNA reads TGCGCCAGCAACCAAGGGGATAGGAACTATGACTACACCATC.

Comment on this clonotype: An end of the junction does not agree with germline; a read error may underlie this. J is TRBJ1-1 and V is TRBV11-2; D ambiguous. Germline V CDR1 and CDR2: SGHAT, FQNNGV. CDR3 length: 13 amino acids. Here the CDR3 reads CTSSLVGSTEAFF. The CDR3 bases are TGTACCAGCAGCTTAGTAGGTAGCACGGAAGCTTTCTTT.

By share of the sample, this clonotype is medium-sized (0.01 to 0.1%). This chain links TRBV11-1 with TRBJ2-7; D not certain. Germline V gives CDR1 SGHAT, CDR2 FQDESV (reference sequence). Trimming shortened V by 4 bases and J by 3 bases, and 19 bases separated the two germline ends. The CDR3 has 16 amino acids. CDR3 residues: CASSSRGSFSLYEQYF. The CDR3 DNA follows: TGTGCCAGCAGCTCAAGAGGCTCTTTCAGCCTCTACGAGCAGTACTTC.

This chain uses TRBV7-9 with TRBJ2-1; D is tentatively TRBD1 or TRBD2 (5 bases each). V dropped 2 bases and J dropped 7 bases, with 21 bases sitting between them. Germline CDR1 is SEHNR and CDR2 is FQNEAQ (reference sequence). This CDR3 spans 17 amino acids. The CDR3 DNA is TGTGCCAGCAGCTTACCGTATCAGGGACCTATAACAAATGAGCAGTTCTTC. Protein product: CASSLPYQGPITNEQFF.

This clonotype has only a few counts. The chain recombines TRBV28 with TRBJ2-7; perhaps TRBD2 as D (7 bases). V shed 6 bases and J shed 2 bases, with 17 bases lying between them. The CDR3 has 15 amino acids. Germline V gives CDR1 MDHEN, CDR2 SYDVKM. CDR3 DNA: TGTGCCAGCAGCGGAGGGGGGCGGGGGACCTACGAGCAGTACTTC. Translating gives CASSGGGRGTYEQYF.

This clonotype was picked up many times. This chain connects TRBV5-1 to TRBJ1-2; D is unresolved. This CDR3 spans 15 amino acids. V was clipped by 0 bases and J by 5 bases, with 14 bases between them. Looked up from germline, CDR1 is SGHRS and CDR2 is YFSETQ. CDR3 amino acids: CASSLAGFAEYGYTF. CDR3 in DNA: TGCGCCAGCAGCTTGGCGGGTTTCGCTGAGTATGGCTACACCTTC.

With regard to this clonotype: The junction does not match germline at one end; this may be a read error. CDR3 sequence reads: CASSAARDLDDQFF. CDR3 DNA: TGTGCCAGCAGCGCCGCCAGGGATTTGGATGATCAGTTCTTC. The chain recombines TRBV9 with TRBJ2-1; a possible D gene is TRBD1 (5 bases). The CDR3 extends over 14 amino acids. Per germline, CDR1 SGDLS and CDR2 YYNGEE.

This clonotype was seen only once. A read error may produce the germline difference seen at one junction end. This chain links TRBV7-8 with TRBJ1-2; tentatively, D is TRBD1 (5 bases). The CDR3 spans 16 residues. Germline CDR1 reads SGHVS; CDR2 reads FQNEAQ. CDR3 loop: CASSLEVGQGRRGYAF. The CDR3 region has the DNA TGTGCCAGCAGCCTCGAAGTGGGGCAAGGTCGAAGAGGCTACGCCTTC.

This clonotype was counted at least ten times. The CDR3 sequence is CASSPPGDRAYEQYF. The DNA of the CDR3 is TGTGCCAGCTCACCACCGGGGGACAGGGCCTACGAGCAGTACTTC. The chain recombines TRBV18 with TRBJ2-7; TRBD1 aligns across 9 bases. This CDR3 comprises 15 residues. Germline values: CDR1 KGHSH, CDR2 LQKENI. Trimming removed 0 bases from V and 2 bases from J; junction bases left unmatched: 2.

This chain joins TRBV6-2 or TRBV6-3 and TRBJ1-5, with a tentative D call TRBD1 (5 bases). V gave up 6 bases and J gave up 11 bases, with 20 bases separating them. This CDR3 is built from 14 residues. The germline V gene has CDR1 MNHEY and CDR2 SVGEGT. CDR3: CASSNWQGIQSQHF. The DNA of the CDR3 is TGTGCCAGCAGCAACTGGCAGGGTATCCAGTCCCAGCATTTT.

In its sample, this clonotype was seen a few times. At one end, the junction sequence differs from germline, possibly due to a read error. V is TRBV4-3 and J is TRBJ2-1; TRBD2 agrees at 11 bases. The CDR3 runs to 17 residues. Germline CDR1 reads LGHNA; CDR2 reads YSLEER. The DNA for the CDR3 is TGCGCGAGCAGCCAAGGGCTTCCGGTACTAGCGGGAGCTGAGCAGTTCTTC. It codes for CASSQGLPVLAGAEQFF.

As to this clonotype: Its ends do not fully match the called genes, so a read error is possible. This sequence joins TRBV6-2 or TRBV6-3 and TRBJ1-1; 8 bases line up with TRBD1. The CDR3 extends over 16 amino acids. In germline, CDR1 is MNHEY, CDR2 SVGEGT. The CDR3 DNA sequence: TGTACCAGCAGCCTCAACCTACAGGGGGAGAACACTGAAGCTTTCTTC. It translates to CTSSLNLQGENTEAFF.

This clonotype occurred a few times. An end of the junction does not agree with germline; a read error may underlie this. This chain uses TRBV7-9 with TRBJ2-6; D is undetermined. This CDR3 contains 14 residues. CDR1 is SEHNR and CDR2 is FQNEAQ in the germline V gene (reference sequence). CDR3 sequence (DNA): TGCGCCAGCAGCTTGGTGGTAGGGTCCAACGTCCTGACTTTC. Protein: CASSLVVGSNVLTF.